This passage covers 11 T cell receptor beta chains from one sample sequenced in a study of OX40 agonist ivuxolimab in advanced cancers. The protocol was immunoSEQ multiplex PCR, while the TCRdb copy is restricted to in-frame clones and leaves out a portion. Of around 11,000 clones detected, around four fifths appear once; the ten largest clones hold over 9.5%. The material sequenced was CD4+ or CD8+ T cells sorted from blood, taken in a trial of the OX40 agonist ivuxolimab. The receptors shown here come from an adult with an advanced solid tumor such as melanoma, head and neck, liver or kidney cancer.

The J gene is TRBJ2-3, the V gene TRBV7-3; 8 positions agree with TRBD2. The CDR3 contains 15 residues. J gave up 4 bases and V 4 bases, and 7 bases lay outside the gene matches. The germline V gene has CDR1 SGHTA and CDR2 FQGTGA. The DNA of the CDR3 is TGTGCCAGCAGCTCCACGGGAGGGCGTTCAGATACGCAGTATTTT. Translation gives CASSSTGGRSDTQYF.

CDR3 sequence (DNA): TGTGCCAGCAGCTTGCGGCACCGCTCCTACGAGCAGTACTTC. It specifies CASSLRHRSYEQYF. The rearrangement joins TRBV11-1 to TRBJ2-7; D gene unclear. The CDR3 has 14 residues. Germline CDR1 reads SGHAT; CDR2 reads FQDESV (reference sequence). Deletions cut 3 bases from V and 0 bases from J, with 9 bases between.

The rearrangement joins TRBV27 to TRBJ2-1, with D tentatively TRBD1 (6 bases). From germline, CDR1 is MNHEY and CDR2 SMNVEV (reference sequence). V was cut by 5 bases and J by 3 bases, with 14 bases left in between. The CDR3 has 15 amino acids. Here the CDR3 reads CASSLRDTVYNEQFF. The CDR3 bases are TGTGCCAGCAGTCTAAGGGACACCGTCTACAATGAGCAGTTCTTC.

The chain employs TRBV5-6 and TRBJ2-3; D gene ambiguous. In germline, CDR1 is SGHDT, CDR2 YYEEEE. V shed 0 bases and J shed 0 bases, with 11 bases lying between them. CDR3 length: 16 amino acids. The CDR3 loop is CASSLAVGASTDTQYF. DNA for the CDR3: TGTGCCAGCAGCTTGGCCGTCGGAGCTAGCACAGATACGCAGTATTTT. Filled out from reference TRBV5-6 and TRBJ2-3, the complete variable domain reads DAGVTQSPTHLIKTRGQQVTLRCSPKSGHDTVSWYQQALGQGPQFIFQYYEEEERQRGNFPDRFSGHQFPNYSSELNVNALLLGDSALYLCASSLAVGASTDTQYFGPGTRLTVL.

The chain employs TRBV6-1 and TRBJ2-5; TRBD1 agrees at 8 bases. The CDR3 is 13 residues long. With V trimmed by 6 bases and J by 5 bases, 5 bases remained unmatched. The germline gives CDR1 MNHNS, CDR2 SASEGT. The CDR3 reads CASRDRDGETQYF. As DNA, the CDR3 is TGTGCCAGCAGGGACAGGGACGGCGAGACCCAGTACTTC.

The CDR3 coding sequence is TGTGCCAGCAGCCGAGGGGCCCTAGTCCCCAACACAGATACGCAGTATTTT. It translates to CASSRGALVPNTDTQYF. The chain uses TRBV7-9 and TRBJ2-3; TRBD1 or TRBD2 may be the D gene (5 bases each). Germline CDR1 reads SEHNR; CDR2 reads FQNEAQ (reference sequence). The ends were cut back, 5 bases at V and 2 bases at J, with 20 bases in the middle. The length of the CDR3 is 17 residues.

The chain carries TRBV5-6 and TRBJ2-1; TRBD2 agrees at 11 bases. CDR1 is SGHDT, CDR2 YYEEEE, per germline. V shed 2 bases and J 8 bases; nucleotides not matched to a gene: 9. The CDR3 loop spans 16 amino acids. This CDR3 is CASSFTPGTSGDEQFF. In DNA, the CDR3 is TGTGCCAGCAGCTTTACTCCCGGGACTAGCGGCGATGAGCAGTTCTTC.

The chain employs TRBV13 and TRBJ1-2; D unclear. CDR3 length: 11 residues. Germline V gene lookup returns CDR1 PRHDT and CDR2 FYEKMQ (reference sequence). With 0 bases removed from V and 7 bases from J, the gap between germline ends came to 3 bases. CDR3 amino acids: CASSLGGGYTF. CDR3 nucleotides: TGTGCCAGCAGCTTAGGGGGTGGCTACACCTTC. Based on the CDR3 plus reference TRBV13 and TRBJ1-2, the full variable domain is AAGVIQSPRHLIKEKRETATLKCYPIPRHDTVYWYQQGPGQDPQFLISFYEKMQSDKGSIPDRFSAQQFSDYHSELNMSSLELGDSALYFCASSLGGGYTFGSGTRLTVV.

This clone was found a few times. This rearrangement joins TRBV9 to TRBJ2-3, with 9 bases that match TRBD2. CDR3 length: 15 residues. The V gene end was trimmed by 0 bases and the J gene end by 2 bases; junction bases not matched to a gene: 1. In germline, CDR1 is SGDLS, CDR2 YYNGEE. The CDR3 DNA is TGTGCCAGCAGCGTAGGACTAGCGGCCACAGATACGCAGTATTTT. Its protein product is CASSVGLAATDTQYF. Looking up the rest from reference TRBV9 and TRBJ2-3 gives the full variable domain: DSGVTQTPKHLITATGQRVTLRCSPRSGDLSVYWYQQSLDQGLQFLIQYYNGEERAKGNILERFSAQQFPDLHSELNLSSLELGDSALYFCASSVGLAATDTQYFGPGTRLTVL.

This CDR3 is CASRRKASSYEQYF. The CDR3, as DNA: TGTGCCAGCAGACGTAAAGCTAGCTCCTACGAGCAGTACTTC. V usage is TRBV13 and J usage is TRBJ2-7; D gene uncertain. Between the trimmed V and J ends, which lost 6 bases and 0 bases, there was a span of 12 bases. The CDR3 consists of 14 residues. The germline CDR1 and CDR2 sequences are PRHDT and FYEKMQ (reference sequence).

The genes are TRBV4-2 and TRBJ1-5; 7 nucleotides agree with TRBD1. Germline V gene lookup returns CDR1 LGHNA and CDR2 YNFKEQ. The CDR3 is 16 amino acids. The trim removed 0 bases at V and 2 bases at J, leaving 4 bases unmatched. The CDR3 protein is CASSQETGEGNQPQHF. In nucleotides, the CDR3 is TGTGCCAGCAGCCAAGAAACAGGGGAGGGCAATCAGCCCCAGCATTTT.